The entry below gives a single T cell receptor (beta chain) sequence along with its context. The target antigen is unknown. This record belongs to a study of cytomegalovirus exposure and HLA in healthy donors. Across the study: The approximately 130 validation repertoires matched the roughly 670 first-cohort repertoires in platform, a later analysis reported.

Overall study findings and caveats: It was found in a later analysis that first-cohort TCR clusters tended to co-occur in the 90 to 150 validation repertoires. Rare TCR sequences dominated, though some public TCRs recurred in many donors. The classifier reportedly diagnosed cytomegalovirus status with high sensitivity and specificity.

TCRdb's table, derived via immunoSEQ multiplex PCR, lists solely in-frame clones and lacks some. The sample has around 230,000 clones, approximately 84% seen once; the top ten hold about 1.2%. The CDR3 covers 13 residues. V was pared by 0 bases and J by 6 bases, with 9 bases between. Per germline, CDR1 SGHRS and CDR2 YFSETQ. The sample comprised PBMCs. This chain joins TRBV5-1 and TRBJ1-1, with D hard to call. This TCR derives from a woman aged 30 to 39 in good health and CMV-seropositive. CDR3 coding DNA: TGCGCCAGCAGCTTGGAATTGAGTTCTGAAGCTTTCTTT. As protein: CASSLELSSEAFF. Together with reference TRBV5-1 and TRBJ1-1, the CDR3 gives the full variable domain: KAGVTQTPRYLIKTRGQQVTLSCSPISGHRSVSWYQQTPGQGLQFLFEYFSETQRNKGNFPGRFSGRQFSNSRSEMNVSTLELGDSALYLCASSLELSSEAFFGQGTRLTVV.